This TCR beta chain is from a study of shared clonotypes between healthy human individuals. From germline, CDR1 is MNHEY and CDR2 SMNVEV (reference sequence). The germline V and J ends were trimmed by 3 bases and 2 bases, with 10 bases remaining between them. CDR3 length: 14 amino acids. Some clones are missing from TCRdb's copy, which holds only in-frame ones; the method was immunoSEQ multiplex PCR. The sample shows around 500,000 clones, about 85% of them seen only once. Each donor was a Caucasian adult residing in Nashville, Tennessee. Each unsorted sample relied on about 90 million PBMCs as its source of genomic DNA.

This TCR derives from a woman aged 40-49 years in good health. Some clones in this sample may be carry-over from other donors' samples. This rearrangement joins TRBV27 to TRBJ1-1, with D perhaps matching TRBD1 (5 bases). Specimen: PBMCs. CDR3 sequence (DNA): TGTGCCAGCAGTTTCCGAGGGGATAACACTGAAGCTTTCTTT. This encodes CASSFRGDNTEAFF.